A single sample is the source of the 26 T cell receptor beta chains below, sequenced in a study of T cells in Graves' hyperthyroidism and ophthalmopathy. RNA transcripts gave rise to amplified TCR beta CDR3 regions. The HTBI set primed first-round TCR CDR3 RT-PCR. TCRdb analysed the multiplex PCR reads with MiXCR anew, one entry per CDR3 protein. The top ten hold around 50% of the sample, which has some 210,000 distinct CDR3 sequences, about a sixth seen once. The sequenced sample consisted of blood. These receptors were obtained from a man aged 45 to 65 with Graves' hyperthyroidism.

This clonotype showed up many times. The CDR3 sequence: CASRRRTDSNQPQHF. In DNA, the CDR3 is TGTGCCAGCAGACGACGGACGGATAGCAATCAGCCCCAGCATTTT. The chain couples TRBV27 to TRBJ1-5; D ambiguous. The CDR3 has 15 residues. The ends were cut back, 6 bases at V and 0 bases at J, with 12 bases in the middle. Germline V gene lookup returns CDR1 MNHEY and CDR2 SMNVEV (reference sequence).

The chain joins TRBV7-9 to TRBJ2-7, with TRBD1 identical over 7 bases. Germline loops: CDR1 SEHNR, CDR2 FQNEAQ (reference sequence). The CDR3 has 14 amino acids. Trimming took 4 bases from V and 2 from J; bases not matched to a gene: 5. CDR3 sequence (DNA): TGTGCCAGCAGCTCCAAAGGACAGGCCTACGAGCAGTACTTC. It translates to CASSSKGQAYEQYF.

This clonotype was picked up many times. The gene calls are TRBV6-1 and TRBJ1-1; perhaps TRBD1 as D (6 bases). V was trimmed by 6 bases and J by 10 bases, leaving 12 bases between them. Germline CDR1 and CDR2: MNHNS and SASEGT. The CDR3 is made up of 11 amino acids. CDR3 sequence: CASSTGQIAFF. DNA of the CDR3: TGTGCCAGCAGCACAGGGCAAATAGCTTTCTTT.

In its sample, this clonotype was seen many times. This chain uses TRBV7-2 with TRBJ2-1, with unresolved D. Germline-derived CDR1 and CDR2 are SGHTA and FQGNSA. Trimming shortened V by 6 bases and J by 1 base, and 13 bases separated the two germline ends. The CDR3 runs to 15 residues. The chain's CDR3 is CASSFSRASYNEQFF. CDR3 nucleotide sequence: TGTGCCAGCAGTTTTTCTAGGGCTTCCTACAATGAGCAGTTCTTC.

This clonotype appeared many times. J is TRBJ2-2 and V is TRBV3-1, with D uncertain. This CDR3 is 15 amino acids long. Germline values: CDR1 LGHDT, CDR2 YNNKEL (reference sequence). Trimming removed 1 base at V and 3 bases at J, with 9 bases between. The DNA of the CDR3 is TGTGCCAGCAGCCAAGGAGTATCGGACACCGGGGAGCTGTTTTTT. Its translation: CASSQGVSDTGELFF. Full variable domain (rest looked up from reference TRBV3-1 and TRBJ2-2): DTAVSQTPKYLVTQMGNDKSIKCEQNLGHDTMYWYKQDSKKFLKIMFSYNNKELIINETVPNRFSPKSPDKAHLNLHINSLELGDSAVYFCASSQGVSDTGELFFGEGSRLTVL.

This clonotype was seen repeatedly, ten times or more. This sequence joins TRBV7-9 and TRBJ2-1; D unresolved. Germline CDR1 is SEHNR and CDR2 is FQNEAQ (reference sequence). The CDR3 covers 15 residues. V lost 0 bases and J 10 bases, leaving 16 bases between the germline ends. The chain's CDR3 is CASSLALGIRNEQFF. In DNA form, the CDR3 reads TGTGCCAGCAGCTTAGCTCTTGGAATTCGAAACGAGCAGTTCTTC.

This clonotype was recorded a few times. The chain links TRBV6-1 to TRBJ1-5; D may be TRBD1 (5 bases). From germline, CDR1 is MNHNS and CDR2 SASEGT. Trimming stripped 6 bases from V and 10 bases from J, with 19 bases between. CDR3 length: 14 amino acids. In nucleotides, the CDR3 is TGTGCCAGCAGCCCGACAGACCAGCAACGTCCCCAGCATTTT. This translates into CASSPTDQQRPQHF.

The rearrangement uses TRBV16 and TRBJ1-2, with D uncertain. This CDR3 comprises 13 residues. Trimming left V 2 bases short and J 2 bases short, with 6 bases between. The germline gives CDR1 KGHSY, CDR2 FQNENV. CDR3: CASSQDRNYGYTF. The CDR3 DNA sequence: TGTGCCAGCAGCCAAGACCGGAACTATGGCTACACCTTC.

There are a few counts of this clonotype. The V gene is TRBV20-1, the J gene TRBJ2-2; 16 positions agree with TRBD2. Trimming at V came to 5 bases and at J to 5 bases, leaving 5 bases not matched to a gene. This CDR3 comprises 16 residues. Germline-derived CDR1 and CDR2 are DFQATT and SNEGSKA (reference sequence). The DNA of the CDR3 is TGCAGTGCTCTGGGACTAGCGGGAGGGGCTACCGGGGAGCTGTTTTTT. Its translation is CSALGLAGGATGELFF.

V is TRBV15 and J is TRBJ2-2, with D maybe TRBD2 (5 bases). V was clipped by 5 bases and J by 8 bases, with 12 bases between them. Germline-derived CDR1 and CDR2 are LNHNV and YYDKDF (reference sequence). This CDR3 has 13 amino acids. The CDR3, as DNA: TGTGCCACCAGCCGAGGGCGGTTAGGGGAGCTGTTTTTT. The encoded protein is CATSRGRLGELFF.

Ten or more counts support this clonotype. The CDR3 region is CSARVMDRSTDTQYF. The CDR3, as DNA: TGCAGTGCTAGAGTAATGGACAGAAGCACAGATACGCAGTATTTT. The chain combines TRBV20-1 with TRBJ2-3; a weak D match, TRBD1 (6 bases). V was clipped by 1 base and J by 0 bases, with 11 bases between them. Germline CDR1 DFQATT, CDR2 SNEGSKA (reference sequence). The CDR3 is 15 amino acids.

The genes are TRBV9 and TRBJ2-3, with 9 bases aligning to TRBD1. V was pared by 2 bases and J by 2 bases, with 3 bases of the junction left unmatched. Germline CDR1 SGDLS, CDR2 YYNGEE. The CDR3 length is 15 residues. The CDR3 is CASSVGQGYTDTQYF. CDR3 DNA: TGTGCCAGCAGCGTCGGACAGGGGTACACAGATACGCAGTATTTT.

Details on this clonotype: This may arise from a read error, as a much more abundant clone is one base away. The conserved closing phenylalanine or tryptophan is absent in this CDR3, likely reflecting a read error. DNA of the CDR3: TGTGCCAGCTCAATTGCGGGAGGGTACGAGCAGTACCTC. This translates into CASSIAGGYEQYL. The J gene is TRBJ2-7, the V gene TRBV18; 9 positions agree with TRBD2. The CDR3 contains 13 residues. Germline V lookup: CDR1 KGHSH, CDR2 LQKENI. Trimming at V came to 5 bases and at J to 4 bases, leaving 3 bases not matched to a gene.

This clonotype showed up just a few times. One end of the junction varies from germline; a read error may be responsible. This chain connects TRBV27 to TRBJ1-2; D call uncertain. In germline, CDR1 is MNHEY, CDR2 SMNVEV (reference sequence). There are 15 residues in the CDR3. The CDR3: CASSLGVGTNYGCTF. The CDR3 region has the DNA TGTGCCAGCAGTTTAGGGGTCGGCACTAACTATGGCTGCACCTTC.

This clonotype has ten or more counts. The chain recombines TRBV7-2 with TRBJ2-1; 7 nucleotides align to TRBD2. CDR3 length: 14 residues. V shed 8 bases and J 5 bases; nucleotides not matched to a gene: 9. CDR1 SGHTA and CDR2 FQGNSA come from the germline V gene. DNA of the CDR3: TGTGCCAGCGGCAGTCCTAGCGGTGACAATGAGCAGTTCTTC. Residues: CASGSPSGDNEQFF.

The rearrangement joins TRBV20-1 to TRBJ2-3; the match to TRBD2 covers 8 bases. Germline V lookup: CDR1 DFQATT, CDR2 SNEGSKA (reference sequence). V dropped 0 bases and J dropped 2; count of bases not matched to a gene: 7. The CDR3 contains 16 residues. The CDR3 loop is CSARDDTSGITDTQYF. The CDR3 bases are TGCAGTGCTAGAGATGACACTAGCGGCATCACAGATACGCAGTATTTT.

This clonotype has at least ten counts. The chain has TRBV18 and TRBJ2-1, with 9 bases matching TRBD2. CDR1 is KGHSH, CDR2 LQKENI, per germline. The CDR3 has 16 residues. Trimming took 0 bases from V and 9 from J; bases not matched to a gene: 9. The CDR3 reads CASSPPGLASTGEQFF. The CDR3 DNA sequence: TGTGCCAGCTCACCACCCGGACTAGCGTCTACAGGTGAGCAGTTCTTC. Based on the CDR3 plus reference TRBV18 and TRBJ2-1, the full variable domain is NAGVMQNPRHLVRRRGQEARLRCSPMKGHSHVYWYRQLPEEGLKFMVYLQKENIIDESGMPKERFSAEFPKEGPSILRIQQVVRGDSAAYFCASSPPGLASTGEQFFGPGTRLTVL.

The sample holds a few counts of this clonotype. This chain connects TRBV5-5 to TRBJ2-3; 9 bases line up with TRBD2. Trimming cost V 4 bases and J 5 bases; bases outside gene matches: 11. The CDR3 has 16 residues. Germline CDR1 reads SGHKS; CDR2 reads YYEKEE (reference sequence). CDR3 coding DNA: TGTGCCAGCAGCCCTGGGGCGGGAGGGCCCGTAGATACGCAGTATTTT. Protein sequence: CASSPGAGGPVDTQYF. The variable domain in full, completed from reference TRBV5-5 and TRBJ2-3, reads DAGVTQSPTHLIKTRGQQVTLRCSPISGHKSVSWYQQVLGQGPQFIFQYYEKEERGRGNFPDRFSARQFPNYSSELNVNALLLGDSALYLCASSPGAGGPVDTQYFGPGTRLTVL.

This clonotype was detected ten times or more. V is TRBV2 and J is TRBJ2-4, with 7 bases that match TRBD1. Germline CDR1 and CDR2: SNHLY and FYNNEI. CDR3 length: 15 residues. V shed 5 bases, J shed 5 bases, and the junction held 9 bases outside the gene matches. CDR3 sequence: CASSINRGGQNIQYF. The CDR3 DNA sequence: TGTGCCAGCAGTATAAACAGGGGTGGTCAAAACATTCAGTACTTC.

This clonotype was picked up many times. This sequence joins TRBV6-1 and TRBJ1-2, with TRBD1 matching 9 bases. Losses at the gene ends were 10 bases for V and 5 bases for J; bases not matched to a gene: 11. From germline, CDR1 is MNHNS and CDR2 SASEGT. This CDR3 spans 14 amino acids. CDR3 DNA sequence: TGTGCCACCTCTTCCGGGACAGGGATTTATGGCTACACCTTC. Translation gives CATSSGTGIYGYTF.

This chain uses TRBV12-3 or TRBV12-4 with TRBJ2-1, with D maybe TRBD2 (6 bases). Trimming pared 4 bases from V and 4 bases from J, leaving 14 bases between. This CDR3 spans 15 amino acids. The CDR3 coding sequence is TGTGCCAGCAGTTGGCCGGGAGATTATTACAATGAGCAGTTCTTC. This translates into CASSWPGDYYNEQFF.

This clonotype showed up just a few times. This chain links TRBV5-1 with TRBJ2-7; a weak D match, TRBD2 (9 bases). Trimming removed 3 bases at V and 2 bases at J, with 18 bases between. The CDR3 contains 16 residues. Germline CDR1 is SGHRS and CDR2 is YFSETQ. For the CDR3, the DNA is TGCGCCAGCAGCTCGGCAGGGGGCGGGAGGGCCTACGAGCAGTACTTC. This translates into CASSSAGGGRAYEQYF.

V and J are TRBV6-1 and TRBJ2-5, with TRBD2 matching 13 bases. The CDR3 is made up of 14 amino acids. In germline, CDR1 is MNHNS, CDR2 SASEGT. V was clipped by 7 bases and J by 4 bases; unmatched bases: 3. CDR3: CASIGLAGAETQYF. DNA of the CDR3: TGTGCCAGCATCGGACTAGCGGGAGCAGAGACCCAGTACTTC.

This clonotype was seen only a few times. The gene calls are TRBV20-1 and TRBJ2-5; no reliable D call. Trimming took 0 bases from V and 7 from J, leaving 18 bases between them. The CDR3 is made up of 15 amino acids. In germline, CDR1 is DFQATT, CDR2 SNEGSKA (reference sequence). The CDR3 nucleotides read TGCAGTGCTAGAGATGGTCGCCAGTCGGACGGGACCCAGTACTTC. Amino acid sequence: CSARDGRQSDGTQYF.

The chain combines TRBV9 with TRBJ2-1; 9 bases align to TRBD2. The junction had 10 bases not matched to a gene; V was cut back by 4 bases and J by 5 bases. Germline V gene sequence: CDR1 SGDLS, CDR2 YYNGEE. The length of the CDR3 is 16 residues. As DNA, the CDR3 is TGTGCCAGCAGCCTTCCAGCGGGAGGACGAAACAATGAGCAGTTCTTC. It encodes CASSLPAGGRNNEQFF.

The rearrangement joins TRBV15 to TRBJ2-7, with TRBD1 identical over 11 bases. Germline CDR1 reads LNHNV; CDR2 reads YYDKDF (reference sequence). The CDR3 runs to 15 residues. V trimming: 4 bases; J trimming: 4 bases; junction bases outside the gene matches: 6. CDR3: CATSMDRGQVYEQYF. CDR3 DNA sequence: TGTGCCACCAGCATGGACAGGGGGCAAGTGTACGAGCAGTACTTC. The full variable domain, in which reference TRBV15 and TRBJ2-7 provide the parts outside the CDR3, is DAMVIQNPRYQVTQFGKPVTLSCSQTLNHNVMYWYQQKSSQAPKLLFHYYDKDFNNEADTPDNFQSRRPNTSFCFLDIRSPGLGDTAMYLCATSMDRGQVYEQYFGPGTRLTVT.